The T cell receptor (beta chain) described here comes from a study of cytomegalovirus exposure and HLA in healthy donors. The germline V gene encodes CDR1 SGHNT and CDR2 YYREEE (reference sequence). The ends lost 5 bases at V and 5 bases at J; junction bases unmatched: 7. CDR3 length: 15 amino acids. Amplification used 60 Vbeta primers and 13 Jbeta primers. Using immunoSEQ multiplex PCR, the repertoire was profiled, and TCRdb retains in-frame clones only, with some absent. This sample has some 130,000 clones, with roughly 10% found just once. The study's findings and limits: Many donors shared some public TCRs, even though most TCR sequences were rare.

This clone was seen more than once but under ten times. Its specificity is not known. Within the sample, other DNA sequences also encode this same CDR3. This receptor was identified in a man aged 50 to 60 in good health and CMV-seronegative. Sequencing input: PBMCs. J is TRBJ2-2 and V is TRBV5-4, with 9 bases lining up with TRBD1. For the CDR3, the DNA is TGTGCCAGCAGTTCAGGGACAGGGAGAACCGGGGAGCTGTTTTTT. Its translation is CASSSGTGRTGELFF. The entire variable domain, with the rest obtained from reference TRBV5-4 and TRBJ2-2, is as follows: ETGVTQSPTHLIKTRGQQVTLRCSSQSGHNTVSWYQQALGQGPQFIFQYYREEENGRGNFPPRFSGLQFPNYSSELNVNALELDDSALYLCASSSGTGRTGELFFGEGSRLTVL.